The 3 T cell receptor beta chains below were found in one sample sequenced in a study of blood T cell repertoires in COVID-19. TCRdb's table, derived via immunoSEQ multiplex PCR, lists solely in-frame clones and lacks some. The data contain around 340,000 clones, 65% to 90% of them singletons. The sequenced sample consisted of PBMCs or T cells enriched from blood (not recorded which). The receptors stem from a woman in her thirties or forties with acute COVID-19.

V and J are TRBV18 and TRBJ1-3; 9 nucleotides match TRBD1. CDR3 length equals 16 residues. CDR1 KGHSH and CDR2 LQKENI come from the germline V gene. With 3 bases clipped from V and 2 bases from J, the junction kept 5 bases outside the gene matches. The CDR3 bases are TGTGCCAGCTCACCTTCGGGACAGGGAGCTGGAAACACCATATATTTT. Residues: CASSPSGQGAGNTIYF.

The chain uses TRBV6-5 and TRBJ1-4, with D perhaps TRBD1 (6 bases). The V gene lost 6 bases and the J gene lost 8 bases, with 10 bases spanning the gap. CDR1 and CDR2 from the germline V gene are MNHEY and SVGAGI. The CDR3 loop spans 12 amino acids. The CDR3: CASRIGTEKLFF. The CDR3 DNA sequence: TGTGCCAGCAGGATCGGGACAGAAAAACTGTTTTTT.

J is TRBJ1-2 and V is TRBV5-8, with D uncertain. Trimming removed 2 bases at V and 8 bases at J, with 16 bases between. Per the germline V gene, CDR1 is SGHTS and CDR2 is YDEGEE. This CDR3 is 14 amino acids long. The CDR3 coding sequence is TGTGCCAGCAGCTTCTACTCGAAGGTCGGGGGCTACACCTTC. Protein product: CASSFYSKVGGYTF.